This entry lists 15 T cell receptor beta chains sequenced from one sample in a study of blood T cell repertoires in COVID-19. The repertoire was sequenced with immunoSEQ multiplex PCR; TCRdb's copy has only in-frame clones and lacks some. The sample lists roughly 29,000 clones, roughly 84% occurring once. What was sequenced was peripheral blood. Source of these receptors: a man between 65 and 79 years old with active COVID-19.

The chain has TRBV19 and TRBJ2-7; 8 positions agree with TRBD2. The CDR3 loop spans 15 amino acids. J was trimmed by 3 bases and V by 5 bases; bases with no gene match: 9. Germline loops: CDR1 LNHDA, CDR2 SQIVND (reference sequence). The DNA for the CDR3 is TGTGCCAGTAGTTTCCAGGTAGCGGGATACTACGAGCAGTACTTC. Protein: CASSFQVAGYYEQYF.

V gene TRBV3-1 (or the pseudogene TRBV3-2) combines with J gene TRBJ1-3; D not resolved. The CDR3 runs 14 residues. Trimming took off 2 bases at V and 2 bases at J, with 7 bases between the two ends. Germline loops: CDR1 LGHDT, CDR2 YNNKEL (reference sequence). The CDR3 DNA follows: TGTGCCAGCAGCCAAACTGGTGCTGGAAACACCATATATTTT. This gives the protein CASSQTGAGNTIYF.

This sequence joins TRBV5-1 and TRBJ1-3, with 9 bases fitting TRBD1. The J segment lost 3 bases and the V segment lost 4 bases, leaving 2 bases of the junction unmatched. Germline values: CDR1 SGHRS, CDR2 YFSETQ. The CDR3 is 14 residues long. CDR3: CASSRDRVGNTIYF. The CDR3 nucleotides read TGCGCCAGCAGCCGGGACAGGGTTGGAAACACCATATATTTT.

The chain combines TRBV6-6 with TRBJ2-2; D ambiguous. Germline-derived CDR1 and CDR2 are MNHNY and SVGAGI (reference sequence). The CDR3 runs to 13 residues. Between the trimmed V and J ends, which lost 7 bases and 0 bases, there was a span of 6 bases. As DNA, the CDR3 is TGTGCCAGCAAATCCTCGAACACCGGGGAGCTGTTTTTT. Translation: CASKSSNTGELFF.

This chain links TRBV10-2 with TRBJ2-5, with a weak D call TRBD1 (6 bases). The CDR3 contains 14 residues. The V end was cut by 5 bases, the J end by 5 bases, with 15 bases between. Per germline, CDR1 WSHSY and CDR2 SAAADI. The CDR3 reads CASSITGLGETQYF. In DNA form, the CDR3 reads TGCGCCAGCAGTATAACAGGGCTAGGGGAGACCCAGTACTTC.

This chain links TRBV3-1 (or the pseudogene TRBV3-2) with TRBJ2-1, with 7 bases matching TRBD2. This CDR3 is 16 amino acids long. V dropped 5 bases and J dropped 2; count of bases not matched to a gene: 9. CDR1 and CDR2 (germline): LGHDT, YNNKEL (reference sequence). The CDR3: CASSARLADTYNEQFF. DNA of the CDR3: TGTGCCAGCAGCGCGAGACTAGCTGATACCTACAATGAGCAGTTCTTC.

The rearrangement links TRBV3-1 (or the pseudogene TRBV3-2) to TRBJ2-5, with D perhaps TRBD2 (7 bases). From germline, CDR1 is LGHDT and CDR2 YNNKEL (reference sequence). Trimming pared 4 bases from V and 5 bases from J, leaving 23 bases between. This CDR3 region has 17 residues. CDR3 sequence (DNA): TGTGCCAGCAGCCCTCGACCTAGCACAGGGAGGGGTGAGACCCAGTACTTC. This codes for CASSPRPSTGRGETQYF.

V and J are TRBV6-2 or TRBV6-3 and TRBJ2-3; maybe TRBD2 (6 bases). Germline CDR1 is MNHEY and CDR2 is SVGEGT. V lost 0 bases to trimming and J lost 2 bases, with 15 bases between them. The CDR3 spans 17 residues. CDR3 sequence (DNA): TGTGCCAGCAGTTACTCGATTAGCGGAGATACCACAGATACGCAGTATTTT. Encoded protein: CASSYSISGDTTDTQYF.

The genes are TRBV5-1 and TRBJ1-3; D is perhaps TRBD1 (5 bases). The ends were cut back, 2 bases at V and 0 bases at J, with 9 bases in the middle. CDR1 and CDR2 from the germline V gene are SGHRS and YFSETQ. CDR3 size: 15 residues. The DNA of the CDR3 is TGCGCCAGCAGCTTAGGCGGACACTCTGGAAACACCATATATTTT. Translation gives CASSLGGHSGNTIYF.

The CDR3 DNA follows: TGTGCCAGCAGTCCCCGGACAGAAAAAGCTTTCTTT. Its translation is CASSPRTEKAFF. This chain joins TRBV12-3 or TRBV12-4 and TRBJ1-1; D might be TRBD1 (6 bases). The CDR3 loop spans 12 amino acids. Trimming shortened V by 5 bases and J by 9 bases, and 13 bases separated the two germline ends.

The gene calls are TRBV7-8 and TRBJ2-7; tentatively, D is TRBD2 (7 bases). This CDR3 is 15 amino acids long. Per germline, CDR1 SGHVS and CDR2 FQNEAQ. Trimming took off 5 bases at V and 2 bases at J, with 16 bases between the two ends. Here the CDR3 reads CASSHPRGRPYEQYF. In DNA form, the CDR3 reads TGTGCCAGCAGCCACCCGCGGGGGCGCCCCTACGAGCAGTACTTC.

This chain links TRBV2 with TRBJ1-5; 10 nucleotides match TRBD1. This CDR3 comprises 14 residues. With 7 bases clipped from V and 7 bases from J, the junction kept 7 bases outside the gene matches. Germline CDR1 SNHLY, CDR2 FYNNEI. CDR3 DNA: TGTGCCAGCACCGAAGGGACAGGGGACCAGCCCCAGCATTTT. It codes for CASTEGTGDQPQHF.

CDR3 in amino acids: CAWSGTGGEKTQYF. Written as DNA, the CDR3 is TGTGCCTGGAGCGGCACAGGGGGCGAAAAGACCCAGTACTTC. The rearrangement joins TRBV30 to TRBJ2-5, with 9 bases lining up with TRBD1. The CDR3 totals 14 residues. The germline CDR1 and CDR2 sequences are GTSNPN and SVGIG (reference sequence). Trimming cost V 3 bases and J 6 bases; bases outside gene matches: 8.

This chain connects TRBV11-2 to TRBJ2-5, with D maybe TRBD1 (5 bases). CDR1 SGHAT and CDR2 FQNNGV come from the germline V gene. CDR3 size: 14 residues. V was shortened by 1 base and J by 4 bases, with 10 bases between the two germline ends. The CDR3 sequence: CASSLGAGLETQYF. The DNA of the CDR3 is TGTGCCAGCAGCTTAGGCGCAGGGCTAGAGACCCAGTACTTC.

The CDR3 reads CASSLEGTGEEKLFF. The CDR3, as DNA: TGCGCCAGCAGCTTGGAAGGGACAGGGGAAGAAAAACTGTTTTTT. J is TRBJ1-4 and V is TRBV5-1; 10 bases align to TRBD1. With V trimmed by 0 bases and J by 8 bases, 4 bases remained unmatched. Germline V lookup: CDR1 SGHRS, CDR2 YFSETQ. The length of the CDR3 is 15 residues. The full variable domain, completed using reference TRBV5-1 and TRBJ1-4, is KAGVTQTPRYLIKTRGQQVTLSCSPISGHRSVSWYQQTPGQGLQFLFEYFSETQRNKGNFPGRFSGRQFSNSRSEMNVSTLELGDSALYLCASSLEGTGEEKLFFGSGTQLSVL.